The clone carrying this T cell receptor beta chain was recorded a few times. The antigen remains unidentified. These data come from a study of T-cell memory formation after mild COVID-19. In the study overall: TCR clusters showed largely donor specificity. General observations from the study: Clones contracting over day 15 to 85 were CD4/CD8 balanced, with later expanders leaning CD4+.

TCRdb fed the 5' RACE reads into MiXCR, producing one record per CDR3 protein. The repertoire holds 100,000 or so distinct CDR3 sequences, with 11% as singletons. The CDR3 totals 13 residues. The V end lost 5 bases, the J end lost 7 bases, and 9 bases lay between the germline ends. The chain has TRBV12-3 or TRBV12-4 and TRBJ1-6; D unclear. The sample taken for sequencing was PBMCs or a T cell subset sorted from them (not recorded which). The TCR was taken from a man between 18 and 29 years old who had mild COVID-19 (a few samples of this study predate the infection). Cell type and time point are not known. The CDR3: CASSRVWNSPLHF. The CDR3 DNA reads TGTGCCAGCAGTAGGGTTTGGAATTCACCCCTCCACTTT.